These 3 T cell receptor beta chains originate from one sample sequenced in a study of T cell responses to AZD1222 COVID-19 vaccine. This table comes from immunoSEQ multiplex PCR, and its TCRdb copy is limited to in-frame clones, with some not included. In the table there are about 140,000 clones, approximately 89% of which are singletons. This specimen consisted of peripheral blood, obtained on day 0 of AZD1222 vaccination. The receptors here all came from an adult in good health.

This clone was seen only once. The chain combines TRBV2 with TRBJ1-1; the D gene is possibly TRBD1 (6 bases). The germline CDR1 and CDR2 sequences are SNHLY and FYNNEI. V shed 3 bases and J shed 7 bases, with 12 bases lying between them. The CDR3 has 13 amino acids. The DNA of the CDR3 is TGTGCCAGCAGTGATTGGGGGGCCGGTGAAGCTTTCTTT. Translating it yields CASSDWGAGEAFF. The complete variable domain, with remaining parts taken from reference TRBV2 and TRBJ1-1, reads EPEVTQTPSHQVTQMGQEVILRCVPISNHLYFYWYRQILGQKVEFLVSFYNNEISEKSEIFDDQFSVERPDGSNFTLKIRSTKLEDSAMYFCASSDWGAGEAFFGQGTRLTVV.

The chain combines TRBV12-3 or TRBV12-4 with TRBJ2-6, with D unclear. The CDR3 spans 13 residues. V was pared by 2 bases and J by 4 bases, with 3 bases between. CDR3 sequence: CASSLKGANVLTF. For the CDR3, the DNA is TGTGCCAGCAGTTTAAAAGGGGCCAACGTCCTGACTTTC.

This chain joins TRBV6-5 and TRBJ2-1; D possibly corresponds to TRBD2 (6 bases). Between the trimmed V and J ends, which lost 7 bases and 9 bases, there was a span of 16 bases. Per the germline V gene, CDR1 is MNHEY and CDR2 is SVGAGI. The CDR3 spans 13 residues. The CDR3 is CASTSRAGLEQFF. DNA for the CDR3: TGTGCCAGCACCTCCCGGGCGGGGCTTGAGCAGTTCTTC.